These 14 T cell receptor beta chains were all obtained from the same sample, sequenced in a study of blood T cell repertoires in COVID-19 (dated by TCRdb to about 2020). Libraries were constructed by the immunoSEQ multiplex PCR assay. Entries here come from immuneACCESS through TCRdb and include only in-frame sequences with V and J called. Some clones fail to appear in such tables; in the studies checked, an unresolved V gene covers under half of the shortfall, and the cause of the remainder is unknown. Present in this sample are approximately 290,000 clones, about 80% of which were seen just once. The ten largest clones represent around a sixth of the sample. Source material: peripheral blood. The receptors stem from a person between 65 and 79 years old with COVID-19, enrolled during active disease.

This clone has only a few counts. The chain joins TRBV7-9 to TRBJ2-5, with TRBD1 matching over 11 bases. Trimming took 1 base from V and 3 from J; bases not matched to a gene: 7. This CDR3 has 17 amino acids. Germline CDR1 and CDR2: SEHNR and FQNEAQ (reference sequence). CDR3 sequence (DNA): TGTGCCAGCAGCTTAGGGACAGGGGGCTCGAGGAAAGAGACCCAGTACTTC. Translating gives CASSLGTGGSRKETQYF.

The chain uses TRBV10-2 and TRBJ1-6; 9 nucleotides align to TRBD1. Losses at the gene ends were 6 bases for V and 7 bases for J; bases not matched to a gene: 7. Germline assignment: CDR1 WSHSY and CDR2 SAAADI. CDR3 length: 15 amino acids. The DNA for the CDR3 is TGCGCCAGCAGGGTATCCGGGACAGGGAATTCACCCCTCCACTTT. As protein: CASRVSGTGNSPLHF.

The rearrangement uses TRBV2 and TRBJ2-7, with 10 positions matching TRBD1. The CDR3 is made up of 15 amino acids. Germline lookup yields CDR1 SNHLY and CDR2 FYNNEI. With 7 bases clipped from V and 4 bases from J, the junction kept 10 bases outside the gene matches. In DNA form, the CDR3 reads TGTGCCAGCAAGGTTGACAGGGGGCGATATTACGAGCAGTACTTC. Its protein is CASKVDRGRYYEQYF.

The CDR3 loop reads CASSSSPGSHNSPLHF. The CDR3 bases are TGTGCCAGCAGTTCCAGTCCCGGGAGCCATAATTCACCCCTCCACTTT. V and J are TRBV27 and TRBJ1-6, with D hard to call. V gave up 4 bases and J gave up 5 bases, with 15 bases separating them. The V gene's germline CDR1 is MNHEY and CDR2 SMNVEV (reference sequence). This CDR3 contains 16 residues.

The chain combines TRBV25-1 with TRBJ2-1, with 10 bases matching TRBD2. Germline V lookup: CDR1 MGHDK, CDR2 SYGVNS. The junction had 11 bases not matched to a gene; V was cut back by 4 bases and J by 5 bases. This CDR3 region has 17 residues. The CDR3 DNA is TGTGCCAGCAGTGGGGGCTTCGGGACTAGCGACAACAATGAGCAGTTCTTC. This sequence encodes CASSGGFGTSDNNEQFF.

This rearrangement joins TRBV19 to TRBJ1-1; no reliable D call. Germline V gives CDR1 LNHDA, CDR2 SQIVND (reference sequence). CDR3 size: 13 residues. Trimming removed 3 bases at V and 1 base at J, with 6 bases between. In DNA, the CDR3 is TGTGCCAGTAGTATTACCAGGAACACTGAAGCTTTCTTT. The encoded protein is CASSITRNTEAFF.

This clone was counted between two and nine times. The rearrangement links TRBV5-1 to TRBJ2-3, with a weak D call TRBD2 (5 bases). Germline V gene sequence: CDR1 SGHRS, CDR2 YFSETQ. V lost 0 bases to trimming and J lost 4 bases, with 12 bases between them. The CDR3 sequence is 15 residues long. The CDR3 DNA follows: TGCGCCAGCAGCTTGGGGGGAGTGTCTGCAGATACGCAGTATTTT. Residues: CASSLGGVSADTQYF.

CDR3 residues: CASSTTARTGGVGYTF. The CDR3 region has the DNA TGTGCCAGCAGCACCACAGCGAGAACAGGGGGAGTTGGCTACACCTTC. V gene TRBV7-2 combines with J gene TRBJ1-2; TRBD1 matches at 8 bases. The V gene's germline CDR1 is SGHTA and CDR2 FQGNSA. The ends lost 5 bases at V and 7 bases at J; junction bases unmatched: 15. The CDR3 contains 16 residues.

The chain is built from TRBV9 and TRBJ1-3; weak D call: TRBD1 (5 bases). V lost 4 bases and J lost 0, with 23 bases in between. CDR3 length: 19 amino acids. Looked up from germline, CDR1 is SGDLS and CDR2 is YYNGEE. This CDR3 reads CASSHAVGRALDSGNTIYF. The CDR3, as DNA: TGTGCCAGCAGCCACGCGGTGGGCAGGGCCCTAGACTCTGGAAACACCATATATTTT.

The CDR3 region is CASCTPGVYEQYF. The CDR3, as DNA: TGTGCCAGCTGTACTCCAGGGGTCTACGAGCAGTACTTC. This rearrangement joins TRBV11-1 to TRBJ2-7, with a possible D match to TRBD1 (6 bases). CDR1 and CDR2 from the germline V gene are SGHAT and FQDESV (reference sequence). The CDR3 contains 13 residues. V lost 8 bases and J lost 3, with 14 bases in between.

The chain uses TRBV28 and TRBJ1-1; no clear D gene. Germline V gene lookup returns CDR1 MDHEN and CDR2 SYDVKM. CDR3 length equals 11 residues. With 4 bases removed from V and 4 bases from J, the gap between germline ends came to 4 bases. In DNA form, the CDR3 reads TGTGCCAGCAGTTCGAGCACTGAAGCTTTCTTT. It is translated as CASSSSTEAFF.

J is TRBJ1-3 and V is TRBV11-2, with D uncertain. V was shortened by 8 bases and J by 6 bases, with 20 bases between the two germline ends. This CDR3 is built from 15 residues. CDR1 and CDR2 (germline): SGHAT, FQNNGV. CDR3 residues: CASSQGRAQENTIYF. Written as DNA, the CDR3 is TGTGCCAGCTCCCAAGGGAGGGCGCAGGAAAACACCATATATTTT.

The chain has TRBV28 and TRBJ1-4; 8 bases align to TRBD1. Unmatched junction bases numbered 7, after V lost 6 bases and J lost 7 bases. Germline CDR1 and CDR2: MDHEN and SYDVKM. The length of the CDR3 is 14 residues. CDR3 amino acids: CASSLRTGTEKLFF. For the CDR3, the DNA is TGTGCCAGCAGCCTGAGGACAGGGACTGAAAAACTGTTTTTT. The variable domain in full, with the rest retrieved from reference TRBV28 and TRBJ1-4, is DVKVTQSSRYLVKRTGEKVFLECVQDMDHENMFWYRQDPGLGLRLIYFSYDVKMKEKGDIPEGYSVSREKKERFSLILESASTNQTSMYLCASSLRTGTEKLFFGSGTQLSVL.

This clone has only a few counts. The chain uses TRBV2 and TRBJ1-1; D is perhaps TRBD1 (6 bases). The CDR3 has 16 amino acids. Germline V CDR1 and CDR2: SNHLY, FYNNEI. The ends were cut back, 7 bases at V and 1 base at J, with 19 bases in the middle. CDR3 loop: CASIRRGGGRNTEAFF. The CDR3 coding sequence is TGTGCCAGCATCCGTCGGGGGGGCGGTAGGAACACTGAAGCTTTCTTT. Full variable domain (missing parts from reference TRBV2 and TRBJ1-1): EPEVTQTPSHQVTQMGQEVILRCVPISNHLYFYWYRQILGQKVEFLVSFYNNEISEKSEIFDDQFSVERPDGSNFTLKIRSTKLEDSAMYFCASIRRGGGRNTEAFFGQGTRLTVV.